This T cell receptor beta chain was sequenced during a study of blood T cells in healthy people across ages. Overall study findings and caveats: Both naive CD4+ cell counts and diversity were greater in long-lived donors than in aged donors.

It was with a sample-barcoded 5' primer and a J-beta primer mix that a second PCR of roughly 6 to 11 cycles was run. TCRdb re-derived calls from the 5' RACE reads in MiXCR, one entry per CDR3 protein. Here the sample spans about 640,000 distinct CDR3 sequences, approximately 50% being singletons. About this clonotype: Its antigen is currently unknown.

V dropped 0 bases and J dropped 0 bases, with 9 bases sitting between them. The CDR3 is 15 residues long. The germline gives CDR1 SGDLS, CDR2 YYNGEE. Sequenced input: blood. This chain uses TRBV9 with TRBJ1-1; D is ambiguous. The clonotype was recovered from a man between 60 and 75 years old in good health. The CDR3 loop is CASSVVPGLNTEAFF. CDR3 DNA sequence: TGTGCCAGCAGCGTAGTTCCGGGGTTGAACACTGAAGCTTTCTTT.